Reported below is one T cell receptor (beta chain). What it binds is unknown. The data derive from a study of cytomegalovirus exposure and HLA in healthy donors. The study, taken as a whole, reports: There were some V segments, including TRBV6-2 and TRBV6-3, excluded as indistinguishable.

Primers: 60 Vbeta forward and 13 Jbeta reverse. Measured with immunoSEQ multiplex PCR; TCRdb has only the in-frame clones, and not every one. The table has about 100,000 clones, 76% seen once; the top ten hold 4%. Germline V lookup: CDR1 SGHAT, CDR2 FQNNGV. The CDR3 runs to 13 residues. V lost 0 bases, J lost 4 bases, and 4 bases lay in between. The chain is built from TRBV11-2 and TRBJ1-3; no definite D call. The source is a woman between 50 and 59 years old in good health and CMV-seropositive. The sample was PBMCs. CDR3 amino acids: CASSLDRGNTIYF. CDR3 nucleotide sequence: TGTGCCAGCAGCTTAGACAGGGGAAACACCATATATTTT. Filled out from reference TRBV11-2 and TRBJ1-3, the complete variable domain reads EAGVAQSPRYKIIEKRQSVAFWCNPISGHATLYWYQQILGQGPKLLIQFQNNGVVDDSQLPKDRFSAERLKGVDSTLKIQPAKLEDSAVYLCASSLDRGNTIYFGEGSWLTVV.